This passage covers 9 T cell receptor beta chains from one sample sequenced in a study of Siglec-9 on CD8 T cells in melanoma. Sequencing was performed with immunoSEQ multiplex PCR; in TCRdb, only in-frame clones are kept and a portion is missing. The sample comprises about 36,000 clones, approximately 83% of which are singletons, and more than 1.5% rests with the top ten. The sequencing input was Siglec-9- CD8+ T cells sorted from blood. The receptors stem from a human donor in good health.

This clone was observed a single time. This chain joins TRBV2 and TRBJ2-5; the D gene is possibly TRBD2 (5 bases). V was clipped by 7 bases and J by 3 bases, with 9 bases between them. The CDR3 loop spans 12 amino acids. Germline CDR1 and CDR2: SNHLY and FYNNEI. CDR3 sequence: CASTGSEETQYF. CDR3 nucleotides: TGTGCCAGCACTGGGAGTGAAGAGACCCAGTACTTC.

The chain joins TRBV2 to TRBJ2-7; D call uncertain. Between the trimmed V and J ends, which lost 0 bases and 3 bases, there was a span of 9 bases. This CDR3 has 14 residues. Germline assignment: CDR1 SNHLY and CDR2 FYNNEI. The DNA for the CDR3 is TGTGCCAGCAGTGAAGCGGGCCGCCTCTACGAGCAGTACTTC. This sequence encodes CASSEAGRLYEQYF.

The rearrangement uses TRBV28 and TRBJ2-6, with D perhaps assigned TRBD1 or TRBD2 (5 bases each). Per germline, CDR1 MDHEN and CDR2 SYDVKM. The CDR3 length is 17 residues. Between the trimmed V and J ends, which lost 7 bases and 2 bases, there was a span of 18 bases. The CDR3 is CASKKATWDPGANVLTF. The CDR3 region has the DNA TGTGCCAGCAAGAAAGCAACCTGGGACCCTGGGGCCAACGTCCTGACTTTC.

The CDR3 sequence is CAISPTGGLADTQYF. The CDR3 DNA is TGTGCCATCAGTCCCACCGGGGGGTTGGCAGATACGCAGTATTTT. The V call is TRBV10-3, the J call TRBJ2-3; the match to TRBD2 covers 7 bases. The CDR3 is 15 residues long. J lost 4 bases, V lost 5 bases, and 9 bases had no gene match. Germline V gives CDR1 ENHRY, CDR2 SYGVKD.

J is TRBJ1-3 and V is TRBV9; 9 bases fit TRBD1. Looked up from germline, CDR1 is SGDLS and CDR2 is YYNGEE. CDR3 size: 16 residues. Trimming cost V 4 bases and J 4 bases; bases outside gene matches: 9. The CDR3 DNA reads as TGTGCCAGCAGCTCGGAGACAGGGGGAATCGGAAACACCATATATTTT. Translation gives CASSSETGGIGNTIYF. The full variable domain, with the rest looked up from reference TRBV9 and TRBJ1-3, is DSGVTQTPKHLITATGQRVTLRCSPRSGDLSVYWYQQSLDQGLQFLIQYYNGEERAKGNILERFSAQQFPDLHSELNLSSLELGDSALYFCASSSETGGIGNTIYFGEGSWLTVV.

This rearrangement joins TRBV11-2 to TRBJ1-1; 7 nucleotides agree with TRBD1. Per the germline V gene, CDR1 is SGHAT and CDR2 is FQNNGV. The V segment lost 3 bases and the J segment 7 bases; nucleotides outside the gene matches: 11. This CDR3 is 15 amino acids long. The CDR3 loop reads CASSLDGDRHFEAFF. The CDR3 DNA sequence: TGTGCCAGCAGCTTGGACGGGGACAGACACTTTGAAGCTTTCTTT.

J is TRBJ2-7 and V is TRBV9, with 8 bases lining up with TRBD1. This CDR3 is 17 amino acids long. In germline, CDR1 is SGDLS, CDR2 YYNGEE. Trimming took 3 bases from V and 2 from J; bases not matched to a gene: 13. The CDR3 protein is CASSGNSTGGSPYEQYF. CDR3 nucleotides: TGTGCCAGCAGCGGCAACTCCACAGGGGGATCTCCCTACGAGCAGTACTTC. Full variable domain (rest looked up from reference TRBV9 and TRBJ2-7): DSGVTQTPKHLITATGQRVTLRCSPRSGDLSVYWYQQSLDQGLQFLIQYYNGEERAKGNILERFSAQQFPDLHSELNLSSLELGDSALYFCASSGNSTGGSPYEQYFGPGTRLTVT.

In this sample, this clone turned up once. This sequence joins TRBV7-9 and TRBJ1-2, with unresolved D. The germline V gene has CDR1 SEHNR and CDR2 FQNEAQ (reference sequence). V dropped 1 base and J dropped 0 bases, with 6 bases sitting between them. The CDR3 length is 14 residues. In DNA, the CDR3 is TGTGCCAGCAGCTTAGACGTGACTAACTATGGCTACACCTTC. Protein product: CASSLDVTNYGYTF.

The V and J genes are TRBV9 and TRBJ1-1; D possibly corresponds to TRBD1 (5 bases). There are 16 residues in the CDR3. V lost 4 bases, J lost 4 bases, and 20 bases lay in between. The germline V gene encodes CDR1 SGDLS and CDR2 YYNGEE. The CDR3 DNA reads TGTGCCAGCAGCTCAGTATTGGGGGGAGAAGTCACTGAAGCTTTCTTT. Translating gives CASSSVLGGEVTEAFF.